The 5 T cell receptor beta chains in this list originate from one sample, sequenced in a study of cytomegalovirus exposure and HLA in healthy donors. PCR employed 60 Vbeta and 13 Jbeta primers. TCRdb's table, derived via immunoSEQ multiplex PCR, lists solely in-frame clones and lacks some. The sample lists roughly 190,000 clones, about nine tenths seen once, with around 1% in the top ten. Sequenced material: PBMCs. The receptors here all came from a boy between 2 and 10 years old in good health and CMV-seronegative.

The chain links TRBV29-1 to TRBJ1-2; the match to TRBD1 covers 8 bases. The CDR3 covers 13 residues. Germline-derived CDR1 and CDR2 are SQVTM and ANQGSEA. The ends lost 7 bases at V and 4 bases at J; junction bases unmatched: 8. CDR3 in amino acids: CSAKLTGAYGYTF. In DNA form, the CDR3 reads TGCAGCGCTAAACTGACAGGGGCCTATGGCTACACCTTC.

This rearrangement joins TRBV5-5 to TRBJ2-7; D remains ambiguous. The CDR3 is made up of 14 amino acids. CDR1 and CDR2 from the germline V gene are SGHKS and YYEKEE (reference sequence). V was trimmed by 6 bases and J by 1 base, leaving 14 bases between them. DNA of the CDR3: TGTGCCAGCACCTCACAGATCCCTTCCTACGAGCAGTACTTC. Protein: CASTSQIPSYEQYF.

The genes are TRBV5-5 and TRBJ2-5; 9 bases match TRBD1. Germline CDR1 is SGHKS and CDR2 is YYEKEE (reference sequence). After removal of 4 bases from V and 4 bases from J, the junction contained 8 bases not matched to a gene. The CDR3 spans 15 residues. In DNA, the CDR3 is TGTGCCAGCAGCCTTCCGGGACAGGGAGGAGAGACCCAGTACTTC. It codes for CASSLPGQGGETQYF. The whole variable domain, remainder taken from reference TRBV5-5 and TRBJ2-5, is DAGVTQSPTHLIKTRGQQVTLRCSPISGHKSVSWYQQVLGQGPQFIFQYYEKEERGRGNFPDRFSARQFPNYSSELNVNALLLGDSALYLCASSLPGQGGETQYFGPGTRLLVL.

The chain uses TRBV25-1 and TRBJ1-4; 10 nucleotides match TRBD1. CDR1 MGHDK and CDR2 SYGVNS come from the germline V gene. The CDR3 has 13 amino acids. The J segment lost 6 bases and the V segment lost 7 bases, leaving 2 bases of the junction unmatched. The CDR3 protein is CASTGTGDEKLFF. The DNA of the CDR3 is TGTGCCAGCACGGGGACAGGGGATGAAAAACTGTTTTTT. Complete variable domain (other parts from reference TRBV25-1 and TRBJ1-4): EADIYQTPRYLVIGTGKKITLECSQTMGHDKMYWYQQDPGMELHLIHYSYGVNSTEKGDLSSESTVSRIRTEHFPLTLESARPSHTSQYLCASTGTGDEKLFFGSGTQLSVL.

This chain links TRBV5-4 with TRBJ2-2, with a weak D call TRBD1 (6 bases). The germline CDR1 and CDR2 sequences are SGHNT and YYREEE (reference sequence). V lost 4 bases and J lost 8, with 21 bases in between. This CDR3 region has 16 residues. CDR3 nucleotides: TGTGCCAGCAGCCTCCGGCGGCAGGGGAGACCGGGGGAGCTGTTTTTT. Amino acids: CASSLRRQGRPGELFF.